A selection of T cell receptor beta chains follows, all from one sample in a study of human T cells and chemical hapten exposure. TCRdb used MiXCR to reprocess the RACE reads, holding one entry per CDR3 protein. The repertoire includes roughly 150,000 distinct CDR3 sequences, roughly a quarter of them detected once, and approximately 2.1% sits in the top ten. This sample comprised whole blood, obtained in connection with sensitization to the hapten diphenylcyclopropenone (DPC). Receptors were obtained from a young woman with alopecia areata. Some clones in this sample may be carry-over from other donors' samples. Each CDR3 is given with its conserved first and last residue. Each record gives: clone size, V gene, CDR3 protein. The size of a clone is reported for some rows only, either as once, few or many, or as a class for expanded clones.

>few|TRBV10-2
CASSGERSRGYEQYF
>few|TRBV18
CASSPNRGSTDTQYF
>-|TRBV12-3/TRBV12-4
CASRTRPNEKLFF
>few|TRBV15
CATSRDRDGFNSGANVLTF
>few|TRBV18
CASSPLLGPSEQYF
>few|TRBV6-2/TRBV6-3
CASTEIEGYTF
>few|TRBV7-9
CASSPGQYTDTQYF
>few|TRBV29-1
CSVLQGVTQPQHF
>-|TRBV18
CAIAKGVGTEAFF
>few|TRBV4-2
CASSQNDRGNYGYTF
>few|TRBV29-1
CSVDGKSTYGYTF
>few|TRBV25-1
CASSEESTGANVLTF
>many|TRBV6-5
CASSYRPSSYNEQFF
>-|TRBV27
CASTRGPPYEQYF
>few|TRBV20-1
CSARATTIEGEKDFEQFF
>few|TRBV25-1
CASSGPPGYTF
>-|TRBV7-2
CASSLVREEQYF
>-|TRBV5-1
CASSGSGTDTQYF
>-|TRBV7-9
CASSLVVGRDYGYTF
>few|TRBV18
CASSPLDRPYEQYF
>-|TRBV4-1
CASSPLPRRVQHEQYF
>-|TRBV25-1
CASENREGLNTEAFF
>-|TRBV20-1
CSADSGTANTEAFF
>-|TRBV7-9
CAGFIDGDTQYF